Each of the 3 T cell receptor beta chains below was sequenced from the same sample in a study of tumor and adjacent non-tumor tissue in lung cancer. This sample's RNA came from whole unsorted tissue. A modified ARM-PCR protocol with three rounds of nested PCR amplified TCRbeta. Each CDR3 protein is one row after TCRdb ran MiXCR on the multiplex PCR reads. The table lists 120,000 to 150,000 distinct CDR3 sequences, roughly 70% of them singletons. Sequencing input: lung tumor tissue. Receptors originate from a man aged 55 to 70 with small cell lung cancer.

A note on this clonotype: Germline and junction disagree at one end, which may indicate a read error. This chain joins TRBV25-1 and TRBJ2-1; 7 nucleotides line up with TRBD2. CDR1 MGHDK and CDR2 SYGVNS come from the germline V gene. The CDR3 sequence is 14 residues long. The CDR3 DNA reads as TGTGCCAGCAGTGGGGACTACACCTACAATGAACAGTTCTTC. It is translated as CASSGDYTYNEQFF.

A note on this clonotype: An end of the junction does not agree with germline; a read error may underlie this. J is TRBJ2-7 and V is TRBV29-1; possible D gene TRBD2, 6 bases. The CDR3 is 13 amino acids. Germline CDR1 SQVTM, CDR2 ANQGSEA. The CDR3 bases are TGCAGCGCTGGGGGACTGCCCCAGGACGAGCTGTACTTC. This gives the protein CSAGGLPQDELYF.

The V gene is TRBV5-4, the J gene TRBJ2-5; 7 bases fit TRBD1. The germline V gene encodes CDR1 SGHNT and CDR2 YYREEE (reference sequence). The CDR3 length is 16 residues. Losses at the gene ends were 3 bases for V and 1 base for J; bases not matched to a gene: 9. In DNA form, the CDR3 reads TGTGCCAGCAGCTACCGACAGGGTAGATTCCAAGAGACCCAGTACTTC. Its protein is CASSYRQGRFQETQYF.